This T cell receptor beta chain appears in the sequencing data of a study of cytomegalovirus exposure and HLA in healthy donors. The PCR contained 60 Vbeta and 13 Jbeta primers. Clones were read by immunoSEQ multiplex PCR, and TCRdb kept only the in-frame ones, dropping some. The sample lists around 200,000 clones, over 70% seen once, with around 3.9% in the top ten. This CDR3 contains 13 residues. CDR1 and CDR2 from the germline V gene are KGHSH and LQKENI. V lost 3 bases and J 7 bases, leaving 12 bases between the germline ends. The clonotype originates from a man aged 50-60 years in good health and CMV-seronegative. Sample: PBMCs. The chain uses TRBV18 and TRBJ2-5; TRBD1 is a possible D gene (6 bases). Here the CDR3 reads CASSPNREPTQYF. CDR3 bases: TGTGCCAGCTCACCCAACAGGGAACCGACCCAGTACTTC.